This T cell receptor (beta chain) was sequenced during a study of Ad26.COV2.S vaccination and SARS-CoV-2 variants. Study-wide background: Ad26.COV2.S shots went into the muscle once or twice, 56 days apart. Whole-study results and caveats: An underestimation of total T cell responses may have resulted from the TCR breadth and depth analyses. Spike-specific TCR breadth was greater in vaccine than placebo recipients. Those who received vaccine or placebo ended up with similar non-spike TCR breadth.

Germline CDR1 SGDLS, CDR2 YYNGEE. With V trimmed by 3 bases and J by 9 bases, 5 bases remained unmatched. This CDR3 contains 13 residues. Treatment given: around 19 received Ad26.COV2.S at low or high dose, single or two shots; about 5 received placebo; per-sample allocation not given. Sample collection was performed on day 63 after the first vaccine or placebo injection. About this clone: The antigen remains undetermined.

TCRdb's copy holds only in-frame clones and misses some; the assay was immunoSEQ multiplex PCR. The table shows 300,000 to 500,000 clones, with around 85% occurring only once. This receptor was identified in a person between 18 and 65 years old who received the Ad26.COV2.S COVID-19 vaccine or a placebo. The rearrangement joins TRBV9 to TRBJ1-4, with 7 bases that match TRBD1. Sequences were derived from peripheral blood, sampled in a trial of Ad26.COV2.S vaccine versus placebo. The CDR3 nucleotides are TGTGCCAGCAGCGCGGGGACAGTCCAAAAACTGTTTTTT. It specifies CASSAGTVQKLFF.